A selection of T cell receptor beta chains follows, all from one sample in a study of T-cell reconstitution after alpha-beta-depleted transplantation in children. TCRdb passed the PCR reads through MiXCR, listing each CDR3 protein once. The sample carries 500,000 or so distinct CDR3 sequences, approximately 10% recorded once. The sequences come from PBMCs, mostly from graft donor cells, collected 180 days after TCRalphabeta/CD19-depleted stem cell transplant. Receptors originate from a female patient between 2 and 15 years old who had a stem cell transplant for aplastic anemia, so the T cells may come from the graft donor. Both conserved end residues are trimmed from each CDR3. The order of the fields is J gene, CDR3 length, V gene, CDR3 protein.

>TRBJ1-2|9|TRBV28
ASVGGRGYT
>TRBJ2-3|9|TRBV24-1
ATSDWDTQY
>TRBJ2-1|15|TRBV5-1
ASSLALAGPSYNEQF
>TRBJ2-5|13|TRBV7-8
ASSVGLAVRETQY
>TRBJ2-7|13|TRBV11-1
ASSLVPQASYEQY
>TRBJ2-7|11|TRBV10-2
ASRSGTSYEQY
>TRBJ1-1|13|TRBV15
ATSRDRGSRSEAF
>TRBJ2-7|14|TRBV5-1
ASSWGAPGISYEQY
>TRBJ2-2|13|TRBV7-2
ASSQSPGYTGELF
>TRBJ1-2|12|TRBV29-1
SVEDRRGRVGYT
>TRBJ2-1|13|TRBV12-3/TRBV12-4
ASSFRTGGLNEQF
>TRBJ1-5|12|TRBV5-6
ASRNGQINQPQH
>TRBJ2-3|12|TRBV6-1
ASSEGQRTDTQY
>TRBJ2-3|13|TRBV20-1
SARDPGLGTDTQY
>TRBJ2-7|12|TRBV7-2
ASSPNIGLSLQY
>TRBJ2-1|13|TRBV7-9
ASSYNRESYNEQF
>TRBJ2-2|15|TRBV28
ASSERSGTRSFGELF
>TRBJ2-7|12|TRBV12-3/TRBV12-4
ASSLVGLGYEQY
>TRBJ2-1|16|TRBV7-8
ASSRGRGLPAFWNEQF
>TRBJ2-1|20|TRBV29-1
SVEVLGLAGGVPRGRVDEQF
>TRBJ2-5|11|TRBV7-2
ASSTGFQETQY
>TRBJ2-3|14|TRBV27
GSSPAGPSGGDTQY
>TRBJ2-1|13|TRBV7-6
ASSLAGANYNEQF
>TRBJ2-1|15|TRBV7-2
ASSRSGYSDIYNEQF
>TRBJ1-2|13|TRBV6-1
ASSRYPGTLYGYT
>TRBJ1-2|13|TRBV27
ASSLSRGQVGGYT
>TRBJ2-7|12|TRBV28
ASRHGLADYEQY
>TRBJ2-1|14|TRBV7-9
ASSYSGTTNYNEQF
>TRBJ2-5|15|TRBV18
ASSPMERAPYQETQY
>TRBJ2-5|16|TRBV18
ASSLSLDRGFFQETQY
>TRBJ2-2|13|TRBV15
ATSRLGTVTGELF
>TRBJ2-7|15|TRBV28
ASHNRQGRMSSYEQY
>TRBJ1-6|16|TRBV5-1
ASSRRTADDSYNSPLH
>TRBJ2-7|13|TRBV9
ASSVGPGYGYEQY